A selection of T cell receptor beta chains follows, all from one sample in a study of blood T cell repertoires in COVID-19. Repertoires were generated with immunoSEQ multiplex PCR, while TCRdb's copy carries only in-frame clones and drops some. The repertoire includes fewer than 200,000 clones, over 75% of them detected once, and approximately 9% sits in the top ten. Sequenced sample: PBMCs or T cells enriched from blood (not recorded which). The receptors here all came from a woman aged 18-29 years who had recovered from COVID-19. Each CDR3 is given with its conserved first and last residue. The order of the fields is D gene, J gene, V gene, CDR3 protein. A D gene is named only where the DNA matches it firmly.

TRBD1,TRBJ1-2,TRBV27,CASGWTGPLRGGYTF
NA,TRBJ2-3,TRBV28,CASSFGFATGFGTQYF
NA,TRBJ2-7,TRBV6-5,CASNRDSGREQYF
TRBD2,TRBJ2-3,TRBV2,CASRGGWTDTQYF
TRBD2,TRBJ2-1,TRBV7-9,CASSWLAGGPNEQFF
TRBD1,TRBJ1-2,TRBV28,CASSYRGLYGYTF
NA,TRBJ1-4,TRBV19,CASKTTDATNEKLFF
NA,TRBJ2-2,TRBV28,CASMRVSGELFF
NA,TRBJ1-1,TRBV7-9,CASSFREPKGTEAFF
TRBD1,TRBJ2-7,TRBV25-1,CASKPGTGSYEQYF
TRBD2,TRBJ2-5,TRBV5-8,CASSRDGGETQYF
TRBD2,TRBJ2-1,TRBV7-9,CASSPGLAGLYEQFF
NA,TRBJ1-4,TRBV6-5,CASRDNGLSNEKLFF
NA,TRBJ1-5,TRBV2,CASSENPPGKDQPQHF
TRBD1,TRBJ2-7,TRBV4-3,CASSQVGTGGHEQYF
NA,TRBJ1-4,TRBV15,CATSPRGDEKLFF
TRBD1,TRBJ2-1,TRBV4-3,CASSQDRVTYNEQFF
TRBD2,TRBJ2-2,TRBV19,CATVAGGPGGELFF
NA,TRBJ1-6,TRBV2,CASRATGNSPLHF
NA,TRBJ2-1,TRBV27,CAGNRGEQFF
NA,TRBJ2-3,TRBV19,CASSIGGQSTDTQYF
TRBD1,TRBJ2-7,TRBV14,CASSQDRNRGEQYF
NA,TRBJ2-7,TRBV18,CASSRFQQGSGNYEQYF
TRBD1,TRBJ1-6,TRBV18,CASSPQGAPYNSPLHF
NA,TRBJ2-1,TRBV7-2,CASSAVSADNEQFF
TRBD2,TRBJ2-7,TRBV28,CASSGGGGYEQYF
NA,TRBJ2-5,TRBV4-1,CASSQDVTQETQYF
NA,TRBJ1-5,TRBV6-1,CASSDEYSREQPQHF
TRBD2,TRBJ2-1,TRBV9,CASSTVAGLTYNEQFF
NA,TRBJ2-7,TRBV9,CASSVGLSGGLDEQYF
NA,TRBJ2-1,TRBV24-1,CATSVILYNEQFF
TRBD1,TRBJ2-2,TRBV27,CASSHQGAGYTGELFF
TRBD1,TRBJ1-2,TRBV7-9,CASSSVSGGQGDYGYTF
NA,TRBJ2-2,TRBV6-5,CASGLVSGELFF